Given below is one T cell receptor beta chain in context. The sample comes from a study of shared T cell receptors in the human thymus. Produced via immunoSEQ multiplex PCR; TCRdb's table is partial and in-frame only. The top ten hold around 0.013% of the sample, which has under 700,000 clones, roughly 74% seen once. A further study also used this sample, focusing on human thymus T cells. As that report states: Donor material was obtained from healthy Finnish infants undergoing corrective surgery for congenital heart defects. Thymus tissue for the work was resected from patients undergoing corrective heart surgery. Thymic and blood repertoires seemed to favor certain V and J genes. Related research described strongly overlapping thymic repertoires in unrelated people.

The sequenced material came from thymocytes. The sequence derives from a boy in the first two years of life with a congenital heart defect.

The CDR3: CASSPDREGDGYTF. CDR3 sequence (DNA): TGTGCCAGCAGTCCGGATCGGGAGGGAGATGGCTACACCTTC. The V and J genes are TRBV27 and TRBJ1-2; D unresolved. The germline V and J ends were trimmed by 5 bases and 6 bases, with 16 bases remaining between them. The CDR3 covers 14 residues. Germline V gene data show CDR1 as MNHEY and CDR2 as SMNVEV (reference sequence).